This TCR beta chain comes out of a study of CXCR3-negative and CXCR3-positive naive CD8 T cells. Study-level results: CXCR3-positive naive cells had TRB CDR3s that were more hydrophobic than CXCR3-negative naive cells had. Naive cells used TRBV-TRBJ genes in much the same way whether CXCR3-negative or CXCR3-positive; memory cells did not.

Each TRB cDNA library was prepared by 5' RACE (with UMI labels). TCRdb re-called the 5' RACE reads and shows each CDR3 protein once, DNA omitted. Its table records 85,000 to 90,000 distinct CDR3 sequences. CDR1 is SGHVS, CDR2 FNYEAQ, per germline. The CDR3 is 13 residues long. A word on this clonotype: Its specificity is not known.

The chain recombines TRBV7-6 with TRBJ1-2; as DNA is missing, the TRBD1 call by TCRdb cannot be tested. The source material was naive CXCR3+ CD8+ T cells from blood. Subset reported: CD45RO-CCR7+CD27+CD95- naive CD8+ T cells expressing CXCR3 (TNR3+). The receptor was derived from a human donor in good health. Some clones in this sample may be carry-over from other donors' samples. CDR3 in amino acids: CASSATGNYGYTF.